This T cell receptor beta chain was profiled in a study of glioma-infiltrating T cells after dendritic cell vaccination. About the study: Three intradermal dendritic cell vaccine injections were given every two weeks.

Germline-derived CDR1 and CDR2 are MNHEY and SMNVEV (reference sequence). The CDR3 length is 14 residues. With 3 bases removed from V and 1 base from J, the gap between germline ends came to 9 bases. TCRdb's copy holds only in-frame clones and misses some; the assay was immunoSEQ multiplex PCR. The sample holds around 89,000 clones, approximately 84% seen once. The chain links TRBV27 to TRBJ2-5, with D maybe TRBD2 (5 bases). Sequenced material: blood, taken before dendritic cell vaccination. The TCR originated in a human donor with glioblastoma. The CDR3 sequence is CASSLGRLQETQYF. The CDR3 coding sequence is TGTGCCAGCAGTTTGGGGAGACTCCAAGAGACCCAGTACTTC.